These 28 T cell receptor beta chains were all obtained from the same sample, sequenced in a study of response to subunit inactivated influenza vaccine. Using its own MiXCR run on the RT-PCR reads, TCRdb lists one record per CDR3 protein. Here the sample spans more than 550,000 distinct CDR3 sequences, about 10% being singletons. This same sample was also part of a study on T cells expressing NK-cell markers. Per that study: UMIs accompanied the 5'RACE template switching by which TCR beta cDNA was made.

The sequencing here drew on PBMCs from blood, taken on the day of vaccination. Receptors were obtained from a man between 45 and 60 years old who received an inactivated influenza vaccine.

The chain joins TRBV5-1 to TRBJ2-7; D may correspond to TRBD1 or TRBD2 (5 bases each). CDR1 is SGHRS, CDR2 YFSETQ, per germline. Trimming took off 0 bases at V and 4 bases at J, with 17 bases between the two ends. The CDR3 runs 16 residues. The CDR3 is CASSLVARGAGYEQYF. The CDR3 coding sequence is TGCGCCAGCAGCTTGGTAGCCAGAGGGGCCGGGTACGAGCAGTACTTC.

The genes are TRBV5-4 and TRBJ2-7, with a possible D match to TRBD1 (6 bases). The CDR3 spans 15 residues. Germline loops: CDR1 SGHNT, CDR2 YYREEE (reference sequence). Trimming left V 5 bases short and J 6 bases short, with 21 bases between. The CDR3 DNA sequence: TGTGCCAGCAGAGGATTTGGGCAGGGGTACTCCGAGCAGTACTTC. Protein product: CASRGFGQGYSEQYF.

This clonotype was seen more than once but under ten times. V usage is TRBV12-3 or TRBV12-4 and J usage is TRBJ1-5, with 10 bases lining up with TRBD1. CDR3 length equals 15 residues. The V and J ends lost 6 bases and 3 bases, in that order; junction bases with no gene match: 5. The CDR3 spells CASSRTGGDNQPQHF. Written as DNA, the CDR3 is TGTGCCAGCAGCCGGACAGGGGGTGACAATCAGCCCCAGCATTTT.

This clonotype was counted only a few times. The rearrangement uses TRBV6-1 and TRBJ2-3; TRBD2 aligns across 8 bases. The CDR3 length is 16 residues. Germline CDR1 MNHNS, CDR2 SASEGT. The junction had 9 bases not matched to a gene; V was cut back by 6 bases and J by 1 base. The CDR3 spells CASSPGGGSGTDTQYF. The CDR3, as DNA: TGTGCCAGCAGCCCCGGGGGGGGTAGCGGCACAGATACGCAGTATTTT.

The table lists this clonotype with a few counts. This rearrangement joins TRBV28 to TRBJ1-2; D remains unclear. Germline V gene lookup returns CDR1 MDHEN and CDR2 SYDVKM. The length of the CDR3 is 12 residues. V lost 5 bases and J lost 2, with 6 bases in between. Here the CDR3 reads CASSKQNYGYTF. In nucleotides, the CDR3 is TGTGCCAGCAGTAAACAGAACTATGGCTACACCTTC.

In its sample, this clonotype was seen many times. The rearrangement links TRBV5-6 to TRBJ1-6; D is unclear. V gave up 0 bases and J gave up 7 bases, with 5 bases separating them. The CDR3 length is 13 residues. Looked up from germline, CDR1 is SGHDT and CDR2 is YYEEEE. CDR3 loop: CASSLGENSPLHF. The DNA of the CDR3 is TGTGCCAGCAGCTTGGGCGAGAATTCACCCCTCCACTTT.

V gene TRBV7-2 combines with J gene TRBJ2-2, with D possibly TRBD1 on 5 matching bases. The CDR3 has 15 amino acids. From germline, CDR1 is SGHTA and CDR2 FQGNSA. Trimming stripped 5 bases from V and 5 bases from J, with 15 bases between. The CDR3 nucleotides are TGTGCCAGCAGCCCCGTCCCTGGGGCTACCGGGGAGCTGTTTTTT. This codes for CASSPVPGATGELFF.

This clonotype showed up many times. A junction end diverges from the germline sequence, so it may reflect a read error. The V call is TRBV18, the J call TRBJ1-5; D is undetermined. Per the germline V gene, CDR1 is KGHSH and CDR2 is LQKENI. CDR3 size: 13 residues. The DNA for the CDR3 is TGCGCCAGCAGCCCAGGTTCCAATCAGCCCCAGCATTTT. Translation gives CASSPGSNQPQHF.

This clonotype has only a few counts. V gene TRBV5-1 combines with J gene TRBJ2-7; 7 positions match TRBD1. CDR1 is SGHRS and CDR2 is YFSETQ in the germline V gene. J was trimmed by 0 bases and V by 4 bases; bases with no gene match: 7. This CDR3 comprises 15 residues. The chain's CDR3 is CASSVTGSSSYEQYF. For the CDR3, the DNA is TGCGCCAGCAGCGTGACAGGGAGCAGCTCCTACGAGCAGTACTTC.

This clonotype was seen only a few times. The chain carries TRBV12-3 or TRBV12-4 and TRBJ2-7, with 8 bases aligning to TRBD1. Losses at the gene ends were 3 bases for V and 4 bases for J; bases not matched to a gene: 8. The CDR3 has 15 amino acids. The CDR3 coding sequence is TGTGCCAGCAGTTTTTCATGGACAGGGTCTTACGAGCAGTACTTC. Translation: CASSFSWTGSYEQYF.

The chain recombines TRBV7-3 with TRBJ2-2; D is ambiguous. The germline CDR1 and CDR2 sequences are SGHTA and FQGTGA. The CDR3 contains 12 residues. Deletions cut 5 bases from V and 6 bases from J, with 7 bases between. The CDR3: CASSPQSGELFF. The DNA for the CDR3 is TGTGCCAGCAGCCCTCAGTCCGGGGAGCTGTTTTTT.

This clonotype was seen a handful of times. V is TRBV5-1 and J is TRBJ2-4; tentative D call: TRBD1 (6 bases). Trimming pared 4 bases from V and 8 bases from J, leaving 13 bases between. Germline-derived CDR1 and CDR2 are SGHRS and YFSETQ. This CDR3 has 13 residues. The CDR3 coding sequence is TGCGCCAGCAGCGAGGGGGACGTGGACATTCAGTACTTC. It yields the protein CASSEGDVDIQYF.

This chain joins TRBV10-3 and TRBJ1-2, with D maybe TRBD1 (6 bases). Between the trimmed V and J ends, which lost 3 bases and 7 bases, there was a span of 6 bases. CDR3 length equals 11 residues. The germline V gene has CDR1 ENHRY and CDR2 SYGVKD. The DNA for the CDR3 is TGTGCCATCAGTGAAGGGGGTGGCTACACCTTC. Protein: CAISEGGGYTF.

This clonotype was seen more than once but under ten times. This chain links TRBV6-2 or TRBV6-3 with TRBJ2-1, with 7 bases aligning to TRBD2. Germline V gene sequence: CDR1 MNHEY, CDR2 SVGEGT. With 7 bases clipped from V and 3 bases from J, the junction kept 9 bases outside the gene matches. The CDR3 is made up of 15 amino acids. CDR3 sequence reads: CASNPSSGVYNEQFF. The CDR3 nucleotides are TGTGCCAGCAATCCCTCTAGCGGCGTCTACAATGAGCAGTTCTTC.

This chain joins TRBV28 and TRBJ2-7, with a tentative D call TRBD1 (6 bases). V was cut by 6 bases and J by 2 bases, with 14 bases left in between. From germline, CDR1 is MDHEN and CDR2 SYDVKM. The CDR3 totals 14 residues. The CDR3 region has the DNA TGTGCCAGCAGCGACGACAGGAAGACCTACGAGCAGTACTTC. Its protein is CASSDDRKTYEQYF.

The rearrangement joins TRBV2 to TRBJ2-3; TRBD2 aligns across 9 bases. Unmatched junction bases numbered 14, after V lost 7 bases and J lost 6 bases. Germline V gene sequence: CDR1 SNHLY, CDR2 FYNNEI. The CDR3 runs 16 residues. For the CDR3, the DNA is TGTGCCAGCATACTCGCTAGCGGGACTCAAGAGGATACGCAGTATTTT. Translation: CASILASGTQEDTQYF.

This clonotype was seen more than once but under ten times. CDR3 in DNA: TGTGCCAGCCCTGTAACCCTCGCCAGCAGAACCGGGGAGCTGTTTTTT. Amino acids: CASPVTLASRTGELFF. J is TRBJ2-2 and V is TRBV7-2; D unclear. The CDR3 is 16 residues long. Per germline, CDR1 SGHTA and CDR2 FQGNSA. The V end was cut by 8 bases, the J end by 5 bases, with 21 bases between.

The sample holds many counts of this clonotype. The CDR3 reads CASSWVGGPDTQYF. As DNA, the CDR3 is TGTGCCAGCAGCTGGGTGGGCGGCCCAGATACGCAGTATTTT. The rearrangement uses TRBV7-2 and TRBJ2-3; D uncertain. The V end was cut by 4 bases, the J end by 4 bases, with 12 bases between. The CDR3 covers 14 residues. Germline values: CDR1 SGHTA, CDR2 FQGNSA.

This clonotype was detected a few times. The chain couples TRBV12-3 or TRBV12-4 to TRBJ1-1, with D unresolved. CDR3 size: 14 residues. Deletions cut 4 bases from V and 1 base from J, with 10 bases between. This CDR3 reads CASSSELPNTEAFF. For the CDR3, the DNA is TGTGCCAGCAGTTCAGAGCTACCGAACACTGAAGCTTTCTTT.

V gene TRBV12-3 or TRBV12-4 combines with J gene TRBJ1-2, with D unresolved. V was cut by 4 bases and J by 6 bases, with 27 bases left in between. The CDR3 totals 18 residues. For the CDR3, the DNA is TGTGCCAGCAGTTCGCGAGAGAAGAGTTATCTACTACCCCATGGCTACACCTTC. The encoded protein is CASSSREKSYLLPHGYTF.

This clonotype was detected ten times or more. In DNA form, the CDR3 reads TGCGCCAGCAGCTTGGATCGTCCGGGTGGAACTGAAGCTTTCTTT. Translating it yields CASSLDRPGGTEAFF. The genes are TRBV5-1 and TRBJ1-1; D is undetermined. Germline V lookup: CDR1 SGHRS, CDR2 YFSETQ. This CDR3 comprises 15 residues. Trimming removed 0 bases at V and 5 bases at J, with 14 bases between.

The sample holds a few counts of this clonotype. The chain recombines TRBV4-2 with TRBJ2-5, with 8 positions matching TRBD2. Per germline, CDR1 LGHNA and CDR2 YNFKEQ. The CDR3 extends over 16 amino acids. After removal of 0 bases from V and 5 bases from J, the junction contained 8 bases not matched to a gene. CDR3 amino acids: CASSQEGGTSLETQYF. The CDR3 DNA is TGTGCCAGCAGCCAAGAAGGCGGGACTAGTTTGGAGACCCAGTACTTC.

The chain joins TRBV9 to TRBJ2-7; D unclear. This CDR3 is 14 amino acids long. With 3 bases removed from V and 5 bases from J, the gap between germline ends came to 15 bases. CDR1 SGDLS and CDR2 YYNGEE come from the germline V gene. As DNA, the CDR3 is TGTGCCAGCAGCGCCCAAGTGGAAGGCCACGAGCAGTACTTC. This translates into CASSAQVEGHEQYF.

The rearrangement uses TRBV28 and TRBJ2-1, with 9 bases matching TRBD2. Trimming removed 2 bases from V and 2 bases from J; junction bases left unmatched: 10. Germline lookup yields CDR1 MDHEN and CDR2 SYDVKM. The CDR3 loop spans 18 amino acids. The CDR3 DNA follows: TGTGCCAGCAGTTTACCCTATAGCGGGAGAACACCCTACAATGAGCAGTTCTTC. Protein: CASSLPYSGRTPYNEQFF.

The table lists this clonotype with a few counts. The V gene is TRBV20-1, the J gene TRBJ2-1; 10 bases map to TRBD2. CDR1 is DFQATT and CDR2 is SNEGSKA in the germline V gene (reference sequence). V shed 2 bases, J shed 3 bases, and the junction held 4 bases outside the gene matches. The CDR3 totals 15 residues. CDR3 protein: CSARRTSGRYNEQFF. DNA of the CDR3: TGCAGTGCTAGACGGACTAGCGGACGCTACAATGAGCAGTTCTTC.

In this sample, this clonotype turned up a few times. The CDR3, as DNA: TGTGCCAGCAGCTTGGAAGGACAGGGGGAGTTTGGCTACACCTTC. Its translation is CASSLEGQGEFGYTF. The V call is TRBV5-7, the J call TRBJ1-2; 10 bases line up with TRBD1. TRBV5-7 is an open reading frame whose function is uncertain. V shed 0 bases, J shed 7 bases, and the junction held 6 bases outside the gene matches. The CDR3 covers 15 residues.

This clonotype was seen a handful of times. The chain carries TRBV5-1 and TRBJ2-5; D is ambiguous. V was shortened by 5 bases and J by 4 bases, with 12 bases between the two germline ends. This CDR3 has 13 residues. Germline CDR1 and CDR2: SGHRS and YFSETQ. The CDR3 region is CASRSRLGETQYF. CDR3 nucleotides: TGCGCCAGCAGGTCTCGGTTAGGAGAGACCCAGTACTTC.

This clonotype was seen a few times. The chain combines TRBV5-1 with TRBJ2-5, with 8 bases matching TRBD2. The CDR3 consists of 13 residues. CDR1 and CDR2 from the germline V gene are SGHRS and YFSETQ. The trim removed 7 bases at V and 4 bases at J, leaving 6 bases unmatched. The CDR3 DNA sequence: TGCGCCAGCTACGATACTAGCGGAGAGACCCAGTACTTC. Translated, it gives CASYDTSGETQYF.